The clone carrying this TCR beta chain has only a few counts. The sample belongs to a study of blood T cell repertoires in COVID-19. Across the whole study: Samples of COVID-19 (acute and convalescent) were obtained from the United States, Italy and Spain. Sources were T cells, B-cell-depleted T cells, or PBMCs; the material itself was cDNA or gDNA.

CDR3 length: 13 amino acids. V was cut by 4 bases and J by 5 bases, with 11 bases left in between. CDR1 SGHRS and CDR2 YFSETQ come from the germline V gene. Repertoires were generated with immunoSEQ multiplex PCR, while TCRdb's copy carries only in-frame clones and drops some. The sample contains some 90,000 clones, approximately 89% of which appear only once. The sample taken for sequencing was peripheral blood. The receptor's source is a woman older than 75 with active COVID-19. The genes are TRBV5-1 and TRBJ2-3; D not certain. The CDR3 here is CASSVERGDTQYF. CDR3 DNA: TGCGCCAGCAGCGTCGAACGAGGAGATACGCAGTATTTT.